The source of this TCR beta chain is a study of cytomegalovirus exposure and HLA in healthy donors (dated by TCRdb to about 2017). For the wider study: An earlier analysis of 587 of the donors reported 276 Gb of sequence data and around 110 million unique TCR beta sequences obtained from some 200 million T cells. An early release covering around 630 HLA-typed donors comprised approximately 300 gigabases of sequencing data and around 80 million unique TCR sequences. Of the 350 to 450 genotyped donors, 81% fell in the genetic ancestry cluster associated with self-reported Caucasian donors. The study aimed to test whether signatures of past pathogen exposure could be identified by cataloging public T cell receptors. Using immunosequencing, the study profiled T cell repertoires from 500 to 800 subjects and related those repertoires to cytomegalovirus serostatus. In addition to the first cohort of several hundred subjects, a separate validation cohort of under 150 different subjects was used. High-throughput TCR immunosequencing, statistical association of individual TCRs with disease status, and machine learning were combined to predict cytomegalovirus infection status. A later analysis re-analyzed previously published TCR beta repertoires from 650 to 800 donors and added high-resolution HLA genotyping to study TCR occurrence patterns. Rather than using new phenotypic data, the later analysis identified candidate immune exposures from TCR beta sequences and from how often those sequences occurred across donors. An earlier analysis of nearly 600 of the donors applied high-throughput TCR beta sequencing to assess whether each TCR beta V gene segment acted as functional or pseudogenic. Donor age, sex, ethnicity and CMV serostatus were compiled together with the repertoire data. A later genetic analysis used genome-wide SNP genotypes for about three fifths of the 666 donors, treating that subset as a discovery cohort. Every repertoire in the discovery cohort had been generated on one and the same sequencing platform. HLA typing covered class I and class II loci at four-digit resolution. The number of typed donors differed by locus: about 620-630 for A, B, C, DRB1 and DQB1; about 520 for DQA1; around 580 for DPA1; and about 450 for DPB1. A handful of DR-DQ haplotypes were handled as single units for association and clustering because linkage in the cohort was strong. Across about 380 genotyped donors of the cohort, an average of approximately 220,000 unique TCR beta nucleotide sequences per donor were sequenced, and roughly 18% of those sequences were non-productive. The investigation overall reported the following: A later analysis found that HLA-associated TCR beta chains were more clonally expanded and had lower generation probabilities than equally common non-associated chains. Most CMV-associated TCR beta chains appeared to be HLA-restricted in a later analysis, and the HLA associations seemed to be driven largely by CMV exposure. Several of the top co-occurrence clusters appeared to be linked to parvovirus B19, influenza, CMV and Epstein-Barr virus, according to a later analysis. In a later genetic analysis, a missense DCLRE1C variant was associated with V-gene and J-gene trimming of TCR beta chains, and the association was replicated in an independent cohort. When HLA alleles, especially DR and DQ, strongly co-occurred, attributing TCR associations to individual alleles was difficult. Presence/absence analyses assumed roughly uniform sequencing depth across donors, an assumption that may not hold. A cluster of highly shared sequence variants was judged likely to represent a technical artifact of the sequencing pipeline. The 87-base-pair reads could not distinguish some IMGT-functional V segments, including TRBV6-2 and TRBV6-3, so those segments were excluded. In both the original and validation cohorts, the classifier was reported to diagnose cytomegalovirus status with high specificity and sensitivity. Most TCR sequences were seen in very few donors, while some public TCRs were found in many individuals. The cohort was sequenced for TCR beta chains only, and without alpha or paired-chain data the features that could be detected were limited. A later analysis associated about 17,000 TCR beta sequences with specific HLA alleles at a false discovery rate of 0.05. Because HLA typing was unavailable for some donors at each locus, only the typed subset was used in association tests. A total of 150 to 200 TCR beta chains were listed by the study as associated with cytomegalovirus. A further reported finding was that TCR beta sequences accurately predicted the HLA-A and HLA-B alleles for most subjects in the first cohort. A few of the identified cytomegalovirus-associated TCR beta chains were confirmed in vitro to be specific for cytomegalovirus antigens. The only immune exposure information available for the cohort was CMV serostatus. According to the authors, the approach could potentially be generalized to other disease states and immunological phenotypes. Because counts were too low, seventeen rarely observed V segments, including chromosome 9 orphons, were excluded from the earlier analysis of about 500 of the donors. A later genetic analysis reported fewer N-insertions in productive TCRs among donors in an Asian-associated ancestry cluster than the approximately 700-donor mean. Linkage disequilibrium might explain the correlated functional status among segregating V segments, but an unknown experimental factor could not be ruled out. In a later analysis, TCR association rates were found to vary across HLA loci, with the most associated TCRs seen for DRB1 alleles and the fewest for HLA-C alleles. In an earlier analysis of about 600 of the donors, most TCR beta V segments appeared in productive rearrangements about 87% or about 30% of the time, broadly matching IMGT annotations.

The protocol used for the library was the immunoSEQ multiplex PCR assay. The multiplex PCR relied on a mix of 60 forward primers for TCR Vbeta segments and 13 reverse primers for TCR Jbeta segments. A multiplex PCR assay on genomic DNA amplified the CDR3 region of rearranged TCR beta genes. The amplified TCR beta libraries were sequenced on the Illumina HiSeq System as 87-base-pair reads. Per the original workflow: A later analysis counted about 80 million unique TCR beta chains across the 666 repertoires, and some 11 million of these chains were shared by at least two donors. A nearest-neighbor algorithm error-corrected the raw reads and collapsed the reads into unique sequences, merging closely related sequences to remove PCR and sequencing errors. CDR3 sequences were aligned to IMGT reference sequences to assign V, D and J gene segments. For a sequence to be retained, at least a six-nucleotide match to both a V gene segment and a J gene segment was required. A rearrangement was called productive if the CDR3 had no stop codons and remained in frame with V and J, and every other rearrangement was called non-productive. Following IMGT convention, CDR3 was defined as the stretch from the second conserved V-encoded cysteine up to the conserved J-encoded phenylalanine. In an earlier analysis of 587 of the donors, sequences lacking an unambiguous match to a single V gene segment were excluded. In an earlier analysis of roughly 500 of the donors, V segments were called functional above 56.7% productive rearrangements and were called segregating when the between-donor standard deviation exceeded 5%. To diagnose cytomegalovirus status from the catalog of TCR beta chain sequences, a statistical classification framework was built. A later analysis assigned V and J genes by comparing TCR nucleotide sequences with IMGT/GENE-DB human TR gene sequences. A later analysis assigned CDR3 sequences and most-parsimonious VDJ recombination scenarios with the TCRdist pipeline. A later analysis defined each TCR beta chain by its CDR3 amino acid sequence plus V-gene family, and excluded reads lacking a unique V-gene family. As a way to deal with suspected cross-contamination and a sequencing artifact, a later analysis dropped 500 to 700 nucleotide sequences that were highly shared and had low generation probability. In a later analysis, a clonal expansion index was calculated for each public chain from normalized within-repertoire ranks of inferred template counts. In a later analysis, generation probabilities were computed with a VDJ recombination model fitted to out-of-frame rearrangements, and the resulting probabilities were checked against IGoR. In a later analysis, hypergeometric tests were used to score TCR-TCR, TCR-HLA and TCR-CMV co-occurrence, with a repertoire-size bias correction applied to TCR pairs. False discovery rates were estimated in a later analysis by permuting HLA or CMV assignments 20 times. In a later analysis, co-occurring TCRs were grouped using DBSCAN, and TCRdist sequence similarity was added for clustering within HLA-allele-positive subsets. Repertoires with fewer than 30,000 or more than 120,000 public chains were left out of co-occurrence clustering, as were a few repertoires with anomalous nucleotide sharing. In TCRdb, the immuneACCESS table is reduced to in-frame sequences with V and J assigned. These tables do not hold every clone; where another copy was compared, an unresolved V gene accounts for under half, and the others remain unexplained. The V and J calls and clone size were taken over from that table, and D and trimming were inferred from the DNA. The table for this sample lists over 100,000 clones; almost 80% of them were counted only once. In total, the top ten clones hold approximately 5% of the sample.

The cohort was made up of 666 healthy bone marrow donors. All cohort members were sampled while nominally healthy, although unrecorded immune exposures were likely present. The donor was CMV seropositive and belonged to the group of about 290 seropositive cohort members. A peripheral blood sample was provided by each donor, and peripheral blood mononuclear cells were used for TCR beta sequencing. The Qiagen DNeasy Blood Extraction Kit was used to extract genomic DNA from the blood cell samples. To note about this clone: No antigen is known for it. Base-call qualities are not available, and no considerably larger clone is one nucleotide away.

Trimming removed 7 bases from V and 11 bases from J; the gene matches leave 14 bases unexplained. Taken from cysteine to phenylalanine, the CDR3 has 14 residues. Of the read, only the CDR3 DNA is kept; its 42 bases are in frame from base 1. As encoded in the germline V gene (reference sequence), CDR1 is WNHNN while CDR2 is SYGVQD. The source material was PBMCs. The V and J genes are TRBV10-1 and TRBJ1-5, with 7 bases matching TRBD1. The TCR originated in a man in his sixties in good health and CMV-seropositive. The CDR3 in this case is CASTGDRARQSQHF. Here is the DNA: TGCGCCAGCACGGGAGACAGGGCCCGACAGTCCCAGCATTTT.